This T cell receptor (beta chain) stems from a study of regulatory T cells in long-lasting Graves disease. Sample time point: persistent/refractory GD, antithyroid drugs over 5 years with positive TRAb. Generation of the TCR library employed RNA extracted from PBMCs. The CDR3 has 15 amino acids. CDR1 is LGHNA and CDR2 is YSLEER in the germline V gene. Between the trimmed V and J ends, which lost 1 base and 6 bases, there was a span of 13 bases. Regarding this clonotype: Its antigen is still unknown.

Study results and limitations: There was favoring of TRBV28, TRBJ1-2 and TRBJ2-5 in persistent disease. Compared with new cases, persistent Graves' patients showed reduced TCR diversity.

Arm-PCR of CDR3 regions and iRepertoire HTBI primers were the basis on which TCR beta libraries were built. TCRdb used MiXCR to reprocess the multiplex PCR reads, holding one entry per CDR3 protein. The sample yields approximately 470,000 distinct CDR3 sequences, less than 25% seen once. The rearrangement uses TRBV4-3 and TRBJ1-5; D is unclear. This TCR derives from a female donor with Graves disease. Sample: peripheral blood mononuclear cells (PBMCs), taken when the disease was refractory, from a patient treated with antithyroid drugs. CDR3 nucleotides: TGCGCCAGCAGCCAAGTAATTGGGGTGGCTCAGCCCCAGCATTTT. Protein product: CASSQVIGVAQPQHF.